These 21 T cell receptor beta chains were all obtained from the same sample, sequenced in a study of patients and donors after allogeneic stem cell transplantation. TCRdb re-analysed the RT-PCR reads in MiXCR, keeping a single row per CDR3 protein. The table shows hundreds of thousands of distinct CDR3 sequences, with about 14% occurring only once. Input material: blood, either unsorted or a sorted T cell fraction (not recorded which). The receptors come from a human donor who was either an allogeneic HSCT recipient or a stem cell or donor lymphocyte infusion donor (not recorded which). It is not recorded whose cells these are; they may come from a transplant donor.

The V gene is TRBV27, the J gene TRBJ2-2; D perhaps matches TRBD1 (6 bases). In germline, CDR1 is MNHEY, CDR2 SMNVEV (reference sequence). The CDR3 is made up of 13 amino acids. With 7 bases removed from V and 3 bases from J, the gap between germline ends came to 9 bases. The CDR3 here is CASKDRYTGELFF. The DNA for the CDR3 is TGTGCCAGCAAGGACAGATACACCGGGGAGCTGTTTTTT.

In its sample, this clonotype was seen a few times. The chain joins TRBV12-3 or TRBV12-4 to TRBJ2-7; perhaps TRBD1 as D (6 bases). This CDR3 comprises 14 residues. Trimming removed 6 bases from V and 2 bases from J, with 14 bases in between. The CDR3 protein is CASSLTGRTYEQYF. The CDR3 DNA reads as TGTGCCAGCAGCCTCACAGGGAGAACCTACGAGCAGTACTTC.

In regard to this clonotype: This may come from a read error, since a much larger clone is one base off. This sequence joins TRBV2 and TRBJ1-3; 8 nucleotides agree with TRBD1. The V gene end was trimmed by 6 bases and the J gene end by 0 bases; junction bases not matched to a gene: 7. The CDR3 runs 16 residues. Germline lookup yields CDR1 SNHLY and CDR2 FYNNEI. CDR3 protein: CASSDAGGPSGNTIYF. The CDR3, as DNA: TGTGCCAGCAGCGACGCAGGGGGCCCCTCTGGAAACACCATATATTTT. Looking up the rest from reference TRBV2 and TRBJ1-3 gives the full variable domain: EPEVTQTPSHQVTQMGQEVILRCVPISNHLYFYWYRQILGQKVEFLVSFYNNEISEKSEIFDDQFSVERPDGSNFTLKIRSTKLEDSAMYFCASSDAGGPSGNTIYFGEGSWLTVV.

This clonotype has a count of ten or more. The V call is TRBV20-1, the J call TRBJ1-1; the match to TRBD1 covers 10 bases. The CDR3 sequence is 16 residues long. V trimming: 0 bases; J trimming: 3 bases; junction bases outside the gene matches: 7. CDR1 and CDR2 from the germline V gene are DFQATT and SNEGSKA (reference sequence). CDR3 loop: CSARDARTGGYTEAFF. The CDR3 DNA reads TGCAGTGCTAGAGATGCTAGGACAGGGGGGTACACTGAAGCTTTCTTT.

The V call is TRBV3-1, the J call TRBJ2-7; D possibly corresponds to TRBD1 (6 bases). The germline V gene encodes CDR1 LGHDT and CDR2 YNNKEL (reference sequence). This CDR3 comprises 12 residues. V shed 2 bases and J shed 9 bases, with 11 bases lying between them. As DNA, the CDR3 is TGTGCCAGCAGCCAAAAGACAGGCGGGCAGTACTTC. It specifies CASSQKTGGQYF.

This clonotype was observed a few times. The chain joins TRBV7-2 to TRBJ2-1, with D unresolved. Per germline, CDR1 SGHTA and CDR2 FQGNSA. V lost 3 bases and J 1 base, leaving 10 bases between the germline ends. The CDR3 spans 15 residues. CDR3 loop: CASSLVVVSYNEQFF. The CDR3 nucleotides read TGTGCCAGCAGCTTGGTAGTTGTATCCTACAATGAGCAGTTCTTC. The full variable domain, its missing parts supplied by reference TRBV7-2 and TRBJ2-1, is GAGVSQSPSNKVTEKGKDVELRCDPISGHTALYWYRQSLGQGLEFLIYFQGNSAPDKSGLPSDRFSAERTGGSVSTLTIQRTQQEDSAVYLCASSLVVVSYNEQFFGPGTRLTVL.

The chain recombines TRBV11-2 with TRBJ1-6; D not resolved. The ends were cut back, 5 bases at V and 1 base at J, with 21 bases in the middle. CDR1 and CDR2 from the germline V gene are SGHAT and FQNNGV. The CDR3 sequence is 19 residues long. CDR3 loop: CASSPRIRPSRSYNSPLHF. CDR3 bases: TGTGCCAGCAGCCCTAGGATCAGACCTTCTCGGTCCTATAATTCACCCCTCCACTTT.

The chain uses TRBV3-1 and TRBJ1-1; TRBD1 is a possible D gene (5 bases). Germline V lookup: CDR1 LGHDT, CDR2 YNNKEL (reference sequence). Trimming took off 2 bases at V and 4 bases at J, with 11 bases between the two ends. The CDR3 sequence is 14 residues long. CDR3: CASSQPRRATEAFF. DNA of the CDR3: TGTGCCAGCAGCCAACCCCGCAGGGCCACTGAAGCTTTCTTT.

The chain joins TRBV18 to TRBJ1-2; 12 bases map to TRBD1. Germline assignment: CDR1 KGHSH and CDR2 LQKENI. V shed 4 bases, J shed 6 bases, and the junction held 9 bases outside the gene matches. This CDR3 has 16 residues. CDR3 residues: CASSLPRDRGRDGYTF. In DNA, the CDR3 is TGTGCCAGCTCACTTCCCCGGGACAGGGGGCGAGATGGCTACACCTTC.

V gene TRBV7-8 combines with J gene TRBJ1-2; 8 positions match TRBD1. J gave up 0 bases and V 6 bases, and 9 bases lay outside the gene matches. CDR1 and CDR2 from the germline V gene are SGHVS and FQNEAQ. The CDR3 loop spans 16 amino acids. The CDR3 spells CASRPGTGAANYGYTF. DNA of the CDR3: TGTGCCAGCAGGCCCGGGACAGGAGCTGCTAACTATGGCTACACCTTC.

This clonotype occurred a few times. The chain joins TRBV5-1 to TRBJ2-7; 7 nucleotides match TRBD1. This CDR3 spans 15 amino acids. Germline V gene sequence: CDR1 SGHRS, CDR2 YFSETQ. V lost 0 bases, J lost 3 bases, and 6 bases stayed unmatched. The CDR3 reads CASSLGGTAYYEQYF. CDR3 DNA: TGCGCCAGCAGCTTGGGGGGGACAGCTTACTACGAGCAGTACTTC.

This chain uses TRBV7-7 with TRBJ2-1, with a possible D match to TRBD2 (6 bases). From germline, CDR1 is SSHAT and CDR2 FNYEAQ (reference sequence). Trimming removed 7 bases from V and 4 bases from J, with 17 bases in between. CDR3 length: 15 residues. DNA of the CDR3: TGTGCCAGCACCGGAGGGAATTGGGGATACAATGAGCAGTTCTTC. The encoded protein is CASTGGNWGYNEQFF.

By sample fraction, this clonotype is medium-sized. This rearrangement joins TRBV20-1 to TRBJ1-6; D remains unclear. Germline V gene lookup returns CDR1 DFQATT and CDR2 SNEGSKA (reference sequence). The CDR3 contains 14 residues. Deletions cut 0 bases from V and 7 bases from J, with 10 bases between. The DNA of the CDR3 is TGCAGTGCTAGAGAGGGCGGCAGGAATTCACCCCTCCACTTT. Protein product: CSAREGGRNSPLHF.

J is TRBJ2-3 and V is TRBV20-1; a possible D gene is TRBD2 (5 bases). The CDR3 covers 14 residues. CDR1 is DFQATT, CDR2 SNEGSKA, per germline (reference sequence). V dropped 7 bases and J dropped 2 bases, with 16 bases sitting between them. The CDR3: CSGEVEGPTDTQYF. The CDR3 coding sequence is TGCAGTGGCGAGGTAGAGGGCCCCACAGATACGCAGTATTTT.

This chain uses TRBV30 with TRBJ1-2, with unresolved D. This CDR3 has 15 residues. Between the trimmed V and J ends, which lost 3 bases and 1 base, there was a span of 15 bases. Germline V gene lookup returns CDR1 GTSNPN and CDR2 SVGIG (reference sequence). This CDR3 is CAWSPTGRLNYGYTF. The CDR3 coding sequence is TGTGCCTGGAGCCCCACCGGCCGGCTTAACTATGGCTACACCTTC.

The V call is TRBV3-1, the J call TRBJ2-5, with D possibly TRBD2 on 6 matching bases. Trimming shortened V by 3 bases and J by 2 bases, and 13 bases separated the two germline ends. The germline V gene encodes CDR1 LGHDT and CDR2 YNNKEL (reference sequence). The CDR3 extends over 15 amino acids. The chain's CDR3 is CASSQDGGEQETQYF. The DNA of the CDR3 is TGTGCCAGCAGCCAGGACGGGGGAGAACAAGAGACCCAGTACTTC.

This clonotype was picked up many times. This CDR3 reads CASSLGLFYEQYF. The CDR3 DNA is TGTGCCAGCAGCTTAGGGCTCTTTTACGAGCAGTACTTC. V and J are TRBV7-2 and TRBJ2-7, with no clear D. V was pared by 1 base and J by 4 bases, with 8 bases between. Germline V CDR1 and CDR2: SGHTA, FQGNSA. The CDR3 is 13 residues long.

The V gene is TRBV2, the J gene TRBJ1-6; no firm D call. The CDR3 length is 12 residues. V gave up 6 bases and J gave up 9 bases, with 9 bases separating them. The germline V gene has CDR1 SNHLY and CDR2 FYNNEI. Here the CDR3 reads CASSRLGSPLHF. In nucleotides, the CDR3 is TGTGCCAGCAGCCGCCTGGGTTCACCCCTCCACTTT.

This clonotype was counted a few times. The genes are TRBV6-1 and TRBJ1-2; D remains unclear. The germline gives CDR1 MNHNS, CDR2 SASEGT. Deletions cut 6 bases from V and 8 bases from J, with 19 bases between. The CDR3 contains 14 residues. CDR3 region: CASRLDGVMGGYTF. The CDR3 nucleotides read TGTGCCAGCAGATTGGACGGCGTCATGGGAGGCTACACCTTC.

This rearrangement joins TRBV5-1 to TRBJ2-7; 8 bases agree with TRBD1. From germline, CDR1 is SGHRS and CDR2 YFSETQ. Germline trimming cut 4 bases from V and 3 bases from J; bases unmatched to any gene: 6. The CDR3 contains 14 residues. The CDR3 DNA reads TGCGCCAGCAGCAAAGACAGGGGTGGCTACGAGCAGTACTTC. It specifies CASSKDRGGYEQYF.

This clonotype was detected a few times. V and J are TRBV6-5 and TRBJ1-2; D is unclear. Trimming pared 2 bases from V and 2 bases from J, leaving 18 bases between. Germline lookup yields CDR1 MNHEY and CDR2 SVGAGI. CDR3 size: 17 residues. The CDR3 DNA sequence: TGTGCCAGCAGTTACGGGCCGTCCCCCGTGGTAAACTATGGCTACACCTTC. Encoded protein: CASSYGPSPVVNYGYTF.